This T cell receptor (beta chain) was profiled in a study of blood T cell repertoires in COVID-19. The study drew participants aged about 18 to 89 years from some 23 US areas. What the recovered Cohort 3 donors had was two negative PCRs, clearance, or symptom resolution. Original processing notes: Counts of nucleated cells, estimated from reference gene primer amplification, were obtained. The table came from immunoSEQ multiplex PCR; TCRdb's copy has only in-frame clones and leaves some out. The V and J calls and the clone size are those of that table, but D and trimming were determined from the DNA. The data contain approximately 200,000 clones, approximately 80% of them singletons. The CDR3 length is 15 residues. Trimming removed 3 bases at V and 3 bases at J, with 12 bases between. The germline gives CDR1 DFQATT, CDR2 SNEGSKA (reference sequence).

The chain couples TRBV20-1 to TRBJ1-6; D remains unclear. The sequencing input was PBMCs or T cells enriched from blood (not recorded which). This sequence was found in a man in his sixties who had recovered from COVID-19. The CDR3 loop reads CSASKSKSYNSPLHF. The CDR3 coding sequence is TGCAGTGCTAGTAAGAGCAAGAGCTATAATTCACCCCTCCACTTT.